These 17 T cell receptor beta chains share one sample of origin, sequenced in a study of T cell repertoires in cytomegalovirus infection. Antigen specificity for these receptors is unknown. TCRdb reprocessed the reads with MiXCR, giving one entry per CDR3 protein. Among hundreds of thousands of distinct CDR3 sequences listed, about 28% were seen once. This material consisted of cultured PBMCs, taken from culture after CMV antigen stimulation. The receptors were gathered from a human donor in good health (CMV status not recorded). Some clones in this sample may be carry-over from other donors' samples.

This clonotype was detected a few times. V and J are TRBV11-2 and TRBJ2-3; 7 positions agree with TRBD2. Germline CDR1 SGHAT, CDR2 FQNNGV. The CDR3 has 14 amino acids. V lost 5 bases to trimming and J lost 2 bases; unmatched junction nucleotides: 4. The CDR3 bases are TGTGCCAGCAGCATAAGCGGGATCACAGATACGCAGTATTTT. This translates into CASSISGITDTQYF.

In this sample, this clonotype turned up many times. This chain links TRBV28 with TRBJ2-3; 7 bases map to TRBD1. V was clipped by 3 bases and J by 3 bases; unmatched bases: 3. This CDR3 has 14 residues. Germline V gene data show CDR1 as MDHEN and CDR2 as SYDVKM. The CDR3 here is CASSFLQGTDTQYF. The CDR3 DNA reads TGTGCCAGCAGTTTCTTACAGGGGACAGATACGCAGTATTTT.

V gene TRBV3-1 combines with J gene TRBJ1-3; 9 positions match TRBD1. Germline V gene lookup returns CDR1 LGHDT and CDR2 YNNKEL (reference sequence). J gave up 0 bases and V 1 base, and 4 bases lay outside the gene matches. The CDR3 covers 17 residues. CDR3 DNA: TGTGCCAGCAGCCAAGGGGGACAGGGAGTCTCTGGAAACACCATATATTTT. It specifies CASSQGGQGVSGNTIYF. The variable domain in full, completed from reference TRBV3-1 and TRBJ1-3, reads DTAVSQTPKYLVTQMGNDKSIKCEQNLGHDTMYWYKQDSKKFLKIMFSYNNKELIINETVPNRFSPKSPDKAHLNLHINSLELGDSAVYFCASSQGGQGVSGNTIYFGEGSWLTVV.

This clonotype appeared many times. The chain has TRBV7-2 and TRBJ2-3; 7 nucleotides align to TRBD1. The CDR3 spans 15 residues. Germline assignment: CDR1 SGHTA and CDR2 FQGNSA. V was pared by 2 bases and J by 0 bases, with 2 bases of the junction left unmatched. The CDR3 is CASSLWDSSTDTQYF. Written as DNA, the CDR3 is TGTGCCAGCAGCTTATGGGACAGTAGCACAGATACGCAGTATTTT.

The V call is TRBV7-9, the J call TRBJ2-1, with 14 positions matching TRBD2. CDR3 length equals 15 residues. The V and J ends lost 5 bases and 12 bases, in that order; junction bases with no gene match: 9. Per the germline V gene, CDR1 is SEHNR and CDR2 is FQNEAQ (reference sequence). The CDR3 region has the DNA TGTGCCAGCAGCGTCGGGACTAGCGGGAGCGCAGGGCAGTTCTTC. It encodes CASSVGTSGSAGQFF.

This clonotype was seen only a few times. J is TRBJ2-1 and V is TRBV7-8; 14 nucleotides align to TRBD2. This CDR3 is built from 18 residues. Per germline, CDR1 SGHVS and CDR2 FQNEAQ. The trim removed 0 bases at V and 9 bases at J, leaving 10 bases unmatched. This CDR3 is CASSLAPGTSGSMGEQFF. The CDR3 coding sequence is TGTGCCAGCAGCTTAGCCCCTGGGACTAGCGGGAGTATGGGTGAGCAGTTCTTC.

The rearrangement joins TRBV20-1 to TRBJ2-7, with D maybe TRBD2 (5 bases). CDR3 length: 11 residues. Germline loops: CDR1 DFQATT, CDR2 SNEGSKA (reference sequence). Trimming removed 3 bases from V and 6 bases from J, with 9 bases in between. This chain's CDR3 is CSASGESEQYF. The CDR3 DNA sequence: TGCAGTGCTAGCGGGGAAAGCGAGCAGTACTTC.

This clonotype was seen a single time. The chain carries TRBV7-9 and TRBJ2-1, with 7 positions matching TRBD2. CDR1 and CDR2 (germline): SEHNR, FQNEAQ (reference sequence). J was trimmed by 9 bases and V by 1 base; bases with no gene match: 9. This CDR3 has 15 amino acids. The CDR3 reads CASSLVAQAGSEQFF. DNA of the CDR3: TGTGCCAGCAGCTTAGTTGCTCAAGCGGGGAGTGAGCAGTTCTTC.

J is TRBJ2-1 and V is TRBV5-6; possibly TRBD2 for D (6 bases). The CDR3 is 14 amino acids. The ends were cut back, 1 base at V and 11 bases at J, with 16 bases in the middle. CDR1 is SGHDT, CDR2 YYEEEE, per germline. CDR3 DNA: TGTGCCAGCAGCTTGAGGGAGGCTTCAATGAAGCAGTTCTTC. Translated, it gives CASSLREASMKQFF.

The genes are TRBV15 and TRBJ2-3; the match to TRBD2 covers 8 bases. CDR1 LNHNV and CDR2 YYDKDF come from the germline V gene (reference sequence). Losses at the gene ends were 0 bases for V and 0 bases for J; bases not matched to a gene: 2. The CDR3 consists of 16 residues. The CDR3 reads CATSRDRLASTDTQYF. The CDR3, as DNA: TGTGCCACCAGCAGAGATCGACTAGCGAGCACAGATACGCAGTATTTT.

This clonotype was counted a few times. This chain joins TRBV9 and TRBJ2-5; TRBD2 matches 9 bases. The V gene's germline CDR1 is SGDLS and CDR2 YYNGEE. The CDR3 length is 14 residues. V lost 0 bases to trimming and J lost 6 bases; unmatched junction nucleotides: 3. CDR3 amino acids: CASSVVASGKTQYF. CDR3 DNA sequence: TGTGCCAGCAGCGTAGTGGCTAGCGGGAAGACCCAGTACTTC.

A remark on this clonotype: One junction end does not reproduce the germline sequence, and a read error may be involved. The chain combines TRBV19 with TRBJ2-7; perhaps TRBD2 as D (5 bases). This CDR3 has 13 amino acids. Looked up from germline, CDR1 is LNHDA and CDR2 is SQIVND (reference sequence). CDR3 DNA: TGTGCCAGTAGTATTGGAGGTGAAGCGGATCAATTCTTC. Amino acid sequence: CASSIGGEADQFF.

This clonotype showed up just a few times. The V and J genes are TRBV25-1 and TRBJ1-4, with 10 nucleotides matching TRBD1. J lost 8 bases, V lost 7 bases, and 7 bases had no gene match. The CDR3 covers 14 residues. The germline gives CDR1 MGHDK, CDR2 SYGVNS. The CDR3 sequence is CASTETGGQEKLFF. CDR3 bases: TGTGCCAGCACCGAGACAGGGGGCCAAGAAAAACTGTTTTTT.

This chain joins TRBV19 and TRBJ1-2; TRBD1 agrees at 7 bases. The CDR3 contains 14 residues. CDR1 and CDR2 (germline): LNHDA, SQIVND (reference sequence). The ends lost 5 bases at V and 2 bases at J; junction bases unmatched: 5. CDR3: CASSVQGGNYGYTF. As DNA, the CDR3 is TGTGCCAGTAGTGTCCAGGGGGGGAACTATGGCTACACCTTC.

This clonotype showed up many times. The chain has TRBV7-3 and TRBJ2-3; 8 bases fit TRBD2. Per the germline V gene, CDR1 is SGHTA and CDR2 is FQGTGA. The junction had 9 bases not matched to a gene; V was cut back by 2 bases and J by 2 bases. This CDR3 contains 17 residues. The chain's CDR3 is CASSLYGRGGTTDTQYF. The CDR3 nucleotides read TGTGCCAGCAGCTTATATGGTCGCGGGGGGACCACAGATACGCAGTATTTT.

This clonotype was seen only a few times. The rearrangement links TRBV12-3 or TRBV12-4 to TRBJ2-1, with TRBD2 as a possible D gene (6 bases). The CDR3 covers 13 residues. The V end lost 7 bases, the J end lost 4 bases, and 11 bases lay between the germline ends. The DNA of the CDR3 is TGTGCCAGCATGAGCGGGCTGTACAATGAGCAGTTCTTC. Its translation: CASMSGLYNEQFF.

DNA for the CDR3: TGTGCCAGCAGCACTCTCTCCATCACCGGGGAGCTGTTTTTT. Protein sequence: CASSTLSITGELFF. The chain is built from TRBV27 and TRBJ2-2, with D unresolved. CDR3 length: 14 amino acids. CDR1 is MNHEY and CDR2 is SMNVEV in the germline V gene (reference sequence). Trimming pared 6 bases from V and 4 bases from J, leaving 12 bases between.